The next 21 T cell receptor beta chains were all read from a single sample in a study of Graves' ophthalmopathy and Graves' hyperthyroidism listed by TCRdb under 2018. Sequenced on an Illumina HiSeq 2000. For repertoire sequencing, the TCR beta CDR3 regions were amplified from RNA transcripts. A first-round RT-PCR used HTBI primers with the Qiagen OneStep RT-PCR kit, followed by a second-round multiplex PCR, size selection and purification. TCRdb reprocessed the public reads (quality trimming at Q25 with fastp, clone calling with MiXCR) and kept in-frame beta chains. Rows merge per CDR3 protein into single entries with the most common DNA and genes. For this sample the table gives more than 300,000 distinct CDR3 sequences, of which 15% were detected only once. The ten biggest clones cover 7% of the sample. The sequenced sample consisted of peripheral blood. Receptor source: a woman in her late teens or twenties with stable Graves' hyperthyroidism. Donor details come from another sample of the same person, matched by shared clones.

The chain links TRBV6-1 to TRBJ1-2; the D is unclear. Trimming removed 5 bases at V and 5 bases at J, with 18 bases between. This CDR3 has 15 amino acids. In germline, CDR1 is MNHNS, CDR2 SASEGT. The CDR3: CASSQSLDGKYGYTF. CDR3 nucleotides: TGTGCCAGCAGTCAATCCCTAGACGGGAAATATGGCTACACCTTC.

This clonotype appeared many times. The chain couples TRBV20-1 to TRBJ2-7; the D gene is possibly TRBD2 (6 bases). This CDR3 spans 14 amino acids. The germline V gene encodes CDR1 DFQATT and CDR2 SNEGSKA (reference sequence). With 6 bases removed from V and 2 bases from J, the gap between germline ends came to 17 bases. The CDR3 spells CSASAEGRPYEQYF. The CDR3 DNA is TGCAGTGCCTCAGCGGAGGGAAGACCCTACGAGCAGTACTTC.

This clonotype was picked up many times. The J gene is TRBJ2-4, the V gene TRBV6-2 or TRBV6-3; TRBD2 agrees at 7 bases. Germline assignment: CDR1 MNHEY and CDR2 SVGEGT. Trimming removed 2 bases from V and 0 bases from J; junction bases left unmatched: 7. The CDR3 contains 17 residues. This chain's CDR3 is CASSYPAGEVAKNIQYF. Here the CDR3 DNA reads TGTGCCAGCAGTTACCCGGCGGGGGAAGTAGCCAAAAACATTCAGTACTTC.

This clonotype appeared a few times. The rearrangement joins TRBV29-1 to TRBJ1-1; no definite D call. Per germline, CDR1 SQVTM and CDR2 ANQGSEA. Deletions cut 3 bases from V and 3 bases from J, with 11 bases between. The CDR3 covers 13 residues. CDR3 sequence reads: CSVERSLDTEAFF. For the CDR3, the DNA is TGCAGCGTTGAGAGGTCCCTGGACACTGAAGCTTTCTTT.

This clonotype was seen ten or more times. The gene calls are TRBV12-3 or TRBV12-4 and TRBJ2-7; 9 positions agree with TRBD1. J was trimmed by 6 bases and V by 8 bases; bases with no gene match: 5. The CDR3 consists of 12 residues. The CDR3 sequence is CASGTGYGEQYF. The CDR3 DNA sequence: TGTGCCAGCGGGACAGGGTATGGCGAGCAGTACTTC.

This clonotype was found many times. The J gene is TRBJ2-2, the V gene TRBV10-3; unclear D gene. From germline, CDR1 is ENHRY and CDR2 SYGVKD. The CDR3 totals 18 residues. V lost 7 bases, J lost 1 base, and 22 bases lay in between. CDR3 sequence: CAIIAKDVDGENTGELFF. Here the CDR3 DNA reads TGTGCCATCATAGCAAAAGATGTCGACGGCGAGAACACCGGGGAGCTGTTTTTT.

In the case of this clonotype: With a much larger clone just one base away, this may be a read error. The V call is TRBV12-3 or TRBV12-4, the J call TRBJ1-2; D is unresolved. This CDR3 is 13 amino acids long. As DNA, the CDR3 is TGTGCCAGCAGTTTCAGTGCTAACTATGGCTACATCTTC. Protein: CASSFSANYGYIF.

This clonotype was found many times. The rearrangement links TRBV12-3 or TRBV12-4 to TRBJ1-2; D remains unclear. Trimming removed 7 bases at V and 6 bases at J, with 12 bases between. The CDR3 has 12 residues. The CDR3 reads CASKDVVDGYTF. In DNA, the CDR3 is TGTGCCAGCAAAGATGTGGTTGATGGCTACACCTTC.

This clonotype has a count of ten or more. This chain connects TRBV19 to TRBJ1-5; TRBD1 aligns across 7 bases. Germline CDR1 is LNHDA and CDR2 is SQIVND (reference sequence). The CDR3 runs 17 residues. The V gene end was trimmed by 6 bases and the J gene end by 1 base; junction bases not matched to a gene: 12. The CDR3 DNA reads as TGTGCCAGTAGATCACAACAGGGGTTCAAGAGCAATCAGCCCCAGCATTTT. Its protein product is CASRSQQGFKSNQPQHF.

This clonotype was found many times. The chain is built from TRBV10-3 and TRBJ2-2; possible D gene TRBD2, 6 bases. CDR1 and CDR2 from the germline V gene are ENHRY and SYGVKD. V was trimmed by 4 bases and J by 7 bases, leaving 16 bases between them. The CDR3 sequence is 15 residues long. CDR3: CAISGAGPLGGELFF. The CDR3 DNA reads TGTGCCATCAGTGGGGCGGGACCCCTCGGCGGGGAGCTGTTTTTT.

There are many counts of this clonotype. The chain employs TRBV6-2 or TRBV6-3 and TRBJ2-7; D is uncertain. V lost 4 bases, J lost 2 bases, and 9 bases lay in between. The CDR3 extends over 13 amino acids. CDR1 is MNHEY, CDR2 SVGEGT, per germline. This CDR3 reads CASSSHKTYEQYF. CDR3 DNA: TGTGCCAGCAGTTCCCACAAAACCTACGAGCAGTACTTC.

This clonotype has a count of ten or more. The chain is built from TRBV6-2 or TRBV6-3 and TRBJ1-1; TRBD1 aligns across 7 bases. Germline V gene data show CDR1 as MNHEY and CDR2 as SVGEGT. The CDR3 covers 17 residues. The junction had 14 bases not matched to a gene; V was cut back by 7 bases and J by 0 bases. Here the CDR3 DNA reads TGTGCCAGCACATCATTGCGACAGGGAAAAATGAACACTGAAGCTTTCTTT. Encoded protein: CASTSLRQGKMNTEAFF.

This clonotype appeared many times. In nucleotides, the CDR3 is TGTGCCAGCAGCTTAGTACCAGGCGTAAATGGCTACACCTTC. Translated: CASSLVPGVNGYTF. The chain joins TRBV7-9 to TRBJ1-2; D not resolved. CDR1 SEHNR and CDR2 FQNEAQ come from the germline V gene (reference sequence). There are 14 residues in the CDR3. Trimming took 1 base from V and 6 from J, leaving 12 bases between them.

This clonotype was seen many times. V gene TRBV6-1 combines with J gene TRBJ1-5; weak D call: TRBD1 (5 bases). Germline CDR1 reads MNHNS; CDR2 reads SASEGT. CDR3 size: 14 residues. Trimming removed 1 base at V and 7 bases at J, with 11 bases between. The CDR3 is CASSEDGTPQPQHF. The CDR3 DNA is TGTGCCAGCAGTGAAGACGGGACTCCCCAGCCCCAGCATTTT.

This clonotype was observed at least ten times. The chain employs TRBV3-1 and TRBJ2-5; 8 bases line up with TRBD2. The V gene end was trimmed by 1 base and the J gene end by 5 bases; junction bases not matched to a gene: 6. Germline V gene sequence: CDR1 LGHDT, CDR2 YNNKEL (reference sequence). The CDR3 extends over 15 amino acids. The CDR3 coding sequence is TGTGCCAGCAGCCAAGTGGGTCGGGGGGGTGAGACCCAGTACTTC. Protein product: CASSQVGRGGETQYF.

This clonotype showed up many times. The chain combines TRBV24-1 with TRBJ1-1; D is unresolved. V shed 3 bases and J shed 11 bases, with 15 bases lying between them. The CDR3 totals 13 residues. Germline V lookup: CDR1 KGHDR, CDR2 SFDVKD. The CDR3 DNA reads TGTGCCACCAGTGATGCCGGGTCCCGGGGTGCTTTCTTT. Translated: CATSDAGSRGAFF.

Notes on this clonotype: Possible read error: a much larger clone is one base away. CDR3 in amino acids: CASSYFRGNEPHHF. Written as DNA, the CDR3 is TGTGCCAGCAGTTACTTTCGGGGAAACGAGCCCCATCATTTT. This chain joins TRBV12-3 or TRBV12-4 and TRBJ1-5; D gene unclear. This CDR3 spans 14 amino acids.

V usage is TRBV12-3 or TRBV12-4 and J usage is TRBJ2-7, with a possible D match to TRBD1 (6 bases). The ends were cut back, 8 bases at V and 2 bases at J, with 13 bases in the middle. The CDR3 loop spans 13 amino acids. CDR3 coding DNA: TGTGCCAGCGGTAAAGGGGGAACCTACGAGCAGTACTTC. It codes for CASGKGGTYEQYF.

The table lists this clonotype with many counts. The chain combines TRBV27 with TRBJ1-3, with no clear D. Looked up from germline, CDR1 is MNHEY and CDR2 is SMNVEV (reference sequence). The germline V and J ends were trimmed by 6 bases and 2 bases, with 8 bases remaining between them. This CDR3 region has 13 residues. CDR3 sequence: CASSPSAGNTIYF. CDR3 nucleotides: TGTGCCAGCAGCCCTAGTGCTGGAAACACCATATATTTT.

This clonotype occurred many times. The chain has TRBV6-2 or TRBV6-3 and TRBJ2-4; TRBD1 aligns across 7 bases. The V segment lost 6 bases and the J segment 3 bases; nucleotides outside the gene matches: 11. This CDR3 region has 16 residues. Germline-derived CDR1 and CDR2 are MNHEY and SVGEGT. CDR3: CASSLRGQWGKNIQYF. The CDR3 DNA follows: TGTGCCAGCAGCCTTAGGGGGCAGTGGGGCAAAAACATTCAGTACTTC.

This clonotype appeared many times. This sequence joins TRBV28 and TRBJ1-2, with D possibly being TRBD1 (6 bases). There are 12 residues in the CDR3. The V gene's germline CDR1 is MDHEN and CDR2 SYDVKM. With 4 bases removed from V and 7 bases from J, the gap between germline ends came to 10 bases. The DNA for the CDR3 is TGTGCCAGCAGTTCCCCAGGGGCTGGCTACACCTTC. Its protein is CASSSPGAGYTF.